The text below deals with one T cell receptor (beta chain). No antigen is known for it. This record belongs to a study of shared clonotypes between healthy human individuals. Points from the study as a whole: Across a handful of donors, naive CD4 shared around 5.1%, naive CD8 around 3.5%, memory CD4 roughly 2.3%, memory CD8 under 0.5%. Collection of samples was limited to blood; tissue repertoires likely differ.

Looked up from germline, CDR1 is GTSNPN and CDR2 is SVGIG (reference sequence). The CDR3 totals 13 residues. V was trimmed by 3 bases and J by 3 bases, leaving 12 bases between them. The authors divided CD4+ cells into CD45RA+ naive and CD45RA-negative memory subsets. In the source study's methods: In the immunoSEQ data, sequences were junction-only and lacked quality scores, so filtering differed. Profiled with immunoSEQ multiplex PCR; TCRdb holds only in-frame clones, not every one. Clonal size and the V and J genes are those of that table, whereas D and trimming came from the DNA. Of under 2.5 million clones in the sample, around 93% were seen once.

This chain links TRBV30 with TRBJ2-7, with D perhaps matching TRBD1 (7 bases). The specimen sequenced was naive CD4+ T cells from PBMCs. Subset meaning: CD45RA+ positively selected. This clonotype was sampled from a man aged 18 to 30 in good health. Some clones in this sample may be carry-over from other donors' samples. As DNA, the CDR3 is TGTGCCTGGAGGGCGGGACAGTACTACGAGCAGTACTTC. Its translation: CAWRAGQYYEQYF.